The source of this T cell receptor beta chain is a study of blood T cells in healthy people across ages. Remarks on this clonotype: The junction does not match germline at one end; this may be a read error.

Primed by a sample-barcoded 5' primer and a J-beta primer mix, a second PCR proceeded for about 7 to 11 cycles. TCRdb analysed the 5' RACE reads with MiXCR anew, one entry per CDR3 protein. The repertoire holds approximately 900,000 distinct CDR3 sequences, approximately 32% seen once, with 9.5% to 13% in the top ten. This CDR3 is built from 17 residues. CDR1 and CDR2 (germline): SSHAT, FNYEAQ (reference sequence). The sample also formed part of further work on T cells of mothers and their children.

The sequenced material came from blood. V gene TRBV7-7 combines with J gene TRBJ1-5; 7 bases align to TRBD1. The receptor comes from a woman aged 40-49 years in good health. The DNA of the CDR3 is TGTGCTAGCAGCCTCCGACAGGGTGAGGGGAGCAATCAGCCCCAGCATTTT. It encodes CASSLRQGEGSNQPQHF.